Listed below are T cell receptor beta chains from one sample, sequenced in a study of cytomegalovirus exposure and HLA in healthy donors. Some clones are missing from TCRdb's copy, which holds only in-frame ones; the method was immunoSEQ multiplex PCR. The data hold 100,000 to 150,000 clones, with roughly 80% observed a single time. The material sequenced was PBMCs. Source of these receptors: a woman aged 40-49 years in good health and CMV-seronegative. CDR3s include the opening cysteine and the closing phenylalanine or tryptophan. A D gene is named only where the DNA matches it firmly. Clone size is shown for a subset of rows, as once, few, many or a class of expanded clone.

>-|TRBV7-3|-|TRBJ2-6|15
TGTGCCAGCAGCTTATGGGGCGCTGGGGCCAACGTCCTGACTTTC
CASSLWGAGANVLTF
>TRBD1|TRBV6-6|-|TRBJ1-1|14
TGTGCCAGCAGTTCCGCGGACAGGGTCCCTGAAGCTTTCTTT
CASSSADRVPEAFF
>-|TRBV2|-|TRBJ2-5|10
TGTGCCAGCGGCGGGGAGACCCAGTACTTC
CASGGETQYF
>TRBD1|TRBV28|-|TRBJ1-1|13
TGTGCCAGCAGTCCCGGGACAGGGACTGAAGCTTTCTTT
CASSPGTGTEAFF
>-|TRBV7-3|-|TRBJ2-3|18
TGTGCCAGCAGCTTAAGGCCCTTGAGGGGGACGGGCGGGGATACGCAGTATTTT
CASSLRPLRGTGGDTQYF
>-|TRBV6-1|once|TRBJ1-6|15
TGTGCCAGCAGTGAAGTGAGGGCCCCCAATTCACCCCTCCACTTT
CASSEVRAPNSPLHF
>TRBD1|TRBV28|-|TRBJ1-1|14
TGTGCCAGCAGTCAGACAGGGGCAAACACTGAAGCTTTCTTT
CASSQTGANTEAFF
>-|TRBV7-8|-|TRBJ1-5|15
TGTGCCAGCAGCTTAGCCTACGTCAGGGATCAGCCCCAGCATTTT
CASSLAYVRDQPQHF
>TRBD1|TRBV28|-|TRBJ2-7|14
TGTGCCAGCAGAACTGGGACAGGGATGGGCGAGCAGTACTTC
CASRTGTGMGEQYF
>TRBD2|TRBV29-1|-|TRBJ2-7|20
TGCAGCGTTGAGCGTGCCGGGACTAGCGGAGGGTCGGTCAATCGTCACGAGCAGTACTTC
CSVERAGTSGGSVNRHEQYF
>TRBD2|TRBV7-8|-|TRBJ2-1|14
TGTGCCAGCAGTTCCGGGACTAGCCTTGATGAGCAGTTCTTC
CASSSGTSLDEQFF
>-|TRBV19|few|TRBJ2-3|15
TGTGCCAGTAGTATCGGGACATTAGGCTCAGATACGCAGTATTTT
CASSIGTLGSDTQYF
>TRBD1|TRBV6-1|-|TRBJ1-2|15
TGTGCCAGCAGCCGGACAGGGGGATTAGACTATGGCTACACCTTC
CASSRTGGLDYGYTF
>-|TRBV27|-|TRBJ1-2|14
TGTGCCAGCAGTTTATCCCCCGGGTTCTATGGCTACACCTTC
CASSLSPGFYGYTF
>TRBD1|TRBV4-1|-|TRBJ1-4|16
TGTGCCAGCAACTCGGGACAGGACATATTAAGTGAAAAACTGTTTTTT
CASNSGQDILSEKLFF
>TRBD1|TRBV28|once|TRBJ1-5|16
TGTGCCAGCAGTCCTGTTGGGACAGGCTTCAATCAGCCCCAGCATTTT
CASSPVGTGFNQPQHF
>-|TRBV14|-|TRBJ1-1|14
TGTGCCAGCAGCCGTGGACCGGGGGGCACTGAAGCTTTCTTT
CASSRGPGGTEAFF
>TRBD1|TRBV7-2|-|TRBJ1-2|12
TGTGCCAGCAGCCCCAGACAGGGAGGCTACACCTTC
CASSPRQGGYTF
>TRBD1|TRBV2|-|TRBJ2-7|14
TGTGCCACCCAACGACAGGGGGTCAGCTACGAGCAGTACTTC
CATQRQGVSYEQYF
>-|TRBV2|-|TRBJ1-4|15
TGTGCCAGCAGCCGGGACACCACAACTAATGAAAAACTGTTTTTT
CASSRDTTTNEKLFF
>-|TRBV10-3|-|TRBJ2-3|18
TGTGCCATCAGTGAGTCGATGAGCGCGAGGGGGAGCACAGATACGCAGTATTTT
CAISESMSARGSTDTQYF
>-|TRBV19|-|TRBJ1-5|13
TGTGCCAGTAGTATGGGGGGTAATCAGCCCCAGCATTTT
CASSMGGNQPQHF
>TRBD1|TRBV5-1|-|TRBJ1-1|13
TGCGCCAGCAGCAACACAGGGGAAATGGGAGCTTTCTTT
CASSNTGEMGAFF
>-|TRBV28|-|TRBJ2-7|13
TGTGCCCACGGTCGGGGTCTGTCCTACGAGCAGTACTTC
CAHGRGLSYEQYF
>TRBD2|TRBV4-1|-|TRBJ2-1|17
TGCGCCAGCAGCCAAGGAACCCGACTAGCGGGGGAGGGTGAGCAGTTCTTC
CASSQGTRLAGEGEQFF
>-|TRBV11-2|-|TRBJ2-2|15
TGTGCCAGCAGCCGAGGCAATACGAACACCGGGGAGCTGTTTTTT
CASSRGNTNTGELFF
>TRBD1|TRBV7-6|-|TRBJ1-2|12
TGTGCCAGCAGCTTACCCCCCCGACAGGGCATATTC
CASSLPPRQGIF
>-|TRBV29-1|-|TRBJ2-7|12
TGCAGCGCGGGCGGGACCTACTACGAGCAGTACTTC
CSAGGTYYEQYF
>TRBD1|TRBV5-8|-|TRBJ1-5|18
TGTGCCAGCTCCCAGAGGGGACAGGGAGATTATAGCAATCAGCCCCAGCATTTT
CASSQRGQGDYSNQPQHF
>-|TRBV6-5|-|TRBJ2-6|13
TGTGCCAGCATGACAAGGCGGGCCAACGTCCTGACTTTC
CASMTRRANVLTF
>TRBD1|TRBV4-3|-|TRBJ2-7|16
TGCGCCAGCAGCCAAGATCCCAGGACAGGGTTCCACGAGCAGTACTTC
CASSQDPRTGFHEQYF
>TRBD1|TRBV5-1|-|TRBJ2-7|16
TGCGCCAGCAGCACCTCCCCGGGACAGGGATCCTACGAGCAGTACTTC
CASSTSPGQGSYEQYF
>-|TRBV5-4|-|TRBJ1-3|16
TGTGCCAGCAGCTTGGGGCAGCGCAGCTCTGGAAACACCATATATTTT
CASSLGQRSSGNTIYF
>-|TRBV5-6|few|TRBJ1-4|15
TGTGCCAGCAACCTCGGGGGGTTGAGGAATGAAAAACTGTTTTTT
CASNLGGLRNEKLFF
>-|TRBV18|-|TRBJ1-4|14
TGTGCCAGCTCAACCCAGGGGTCTAATGAAAAACTGTTTTTT
CASSTQGSNEKLFF
>-|TRBV7-3|-|TRBJ1-1|14
TGTGCCAGCAGCACGACACCCGGGACACCTGAAGCTTTCTTT
CASSTTPGTPEAFF
>TRBD1|TRBV19|-|TRBJ1-4|14
TGTGCCAGTAGTCCGGGACAGCTTAATGAAAAACTGTTTTTT
CASSPGQLNEKLFF
>-|TRBV25-1|-|TRBJ2-7|13
TGTGCCAGCGGGGCACGGGGGGCGAGAGAGCAGTACTTC
CASGARGAREQYF
>-|TRBV6-1|-|TRBJ2-3|14
TGTGCCAGCGCACGGACTTCTCACGGAGATACGCAGTATTTT
CASARTSHGDTQYF
>TRBD2|TRBV4-3|-|TRBJ2-3|14
TGCGCCAGCAGCCCGGGGGGGCAGGCAGATACGCAGTATTTT
CASSPGGQADTQYF
>TRBD1|TRBV19|-|TRBJ1-5|15
TGTGCCAGTAGTCCCTGGGACAGGGAGAATCAGCCCCAGCATTTT
CASSPWDRENQPQHF
>-|TRBV29-1|-|TRBJ2-2|13
TGCAGCGTTTCGAGGGGCGGGGGCCGGGAGCTGTTTTTT
CSVSRGGGRELFF
>-|TRBV5-6|-|TRBJ1-2|13
TGTGCCAGCAGCTTTGGAGGGGCGGGTGGCTACACCTTC
CASSFGGAGGYTF
>TRBD2|TRBV14|-|TRBJ2-5|18
TGTGCCAGCAGCCGGACTAGCGGGGGCCTTCTTAGGCGGGAGACCCAGTACTTC
CASSRTSGGLLRRETQYF